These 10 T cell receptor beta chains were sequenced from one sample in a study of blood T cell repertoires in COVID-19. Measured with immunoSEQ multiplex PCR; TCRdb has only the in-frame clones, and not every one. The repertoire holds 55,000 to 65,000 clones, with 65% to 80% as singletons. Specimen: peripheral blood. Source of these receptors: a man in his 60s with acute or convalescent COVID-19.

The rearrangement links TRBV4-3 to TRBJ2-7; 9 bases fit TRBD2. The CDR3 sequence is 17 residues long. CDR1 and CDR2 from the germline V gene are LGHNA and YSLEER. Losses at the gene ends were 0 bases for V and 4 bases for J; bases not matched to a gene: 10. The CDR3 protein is CASSQDFGLAGNYEQYF. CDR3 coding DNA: TGCGCCAGCAGCCAAGATTTTGGGCTAGCGGGAAATTACGAGCAGTACTTC.

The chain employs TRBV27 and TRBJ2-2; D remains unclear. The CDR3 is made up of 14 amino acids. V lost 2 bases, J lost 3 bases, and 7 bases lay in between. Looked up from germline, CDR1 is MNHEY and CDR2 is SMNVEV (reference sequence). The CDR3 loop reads CASSLAMYTGELFF. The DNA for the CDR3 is TGTGCCAGCAGTTTAGCGATGTACACCGGGGAGCTGTTTTTT.

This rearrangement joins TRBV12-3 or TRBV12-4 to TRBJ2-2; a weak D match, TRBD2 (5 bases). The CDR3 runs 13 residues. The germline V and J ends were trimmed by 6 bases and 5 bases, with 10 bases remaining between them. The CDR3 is CASSLEGTGELFF. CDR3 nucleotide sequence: TGTGCCAGCAGCCTCGAGGGAACCGGGGAGCTGTTTTTT.

CDR3 region: CAWSVLSSGNTIYF. The CDR3 DNA reads as TGTGCCTGGAGTGTACTTAGCTCTGGAAACACCATATATTTT. The V gene is TRBV30, the J gene TRBJ1-3; D is unresolved. Between the trimmed V and J ends, which lost 0 bases and 0 bases, there was a span of 6 bases. The CDR3 is 14 amino acids. Germline CDR1 and CDR2: GTSNPN and SVGIG (reference sequence).

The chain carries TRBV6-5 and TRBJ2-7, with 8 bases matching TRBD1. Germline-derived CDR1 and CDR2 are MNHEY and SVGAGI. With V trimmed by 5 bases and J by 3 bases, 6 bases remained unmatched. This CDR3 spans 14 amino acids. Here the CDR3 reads CASSTGTGVYEQYF. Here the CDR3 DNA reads TGTGCCAGCAGTACAGGGACAGGTGTCTACGAGCAGTACTTC.

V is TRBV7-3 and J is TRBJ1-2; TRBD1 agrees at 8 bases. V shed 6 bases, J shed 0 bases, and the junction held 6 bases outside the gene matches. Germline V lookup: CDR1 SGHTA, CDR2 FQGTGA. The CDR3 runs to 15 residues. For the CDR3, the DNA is TGTGCCAGCAGTCCGGACAGGGAGGCTAACTATGGCTACACCTTC. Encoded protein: CASSPDREANYGYTF.

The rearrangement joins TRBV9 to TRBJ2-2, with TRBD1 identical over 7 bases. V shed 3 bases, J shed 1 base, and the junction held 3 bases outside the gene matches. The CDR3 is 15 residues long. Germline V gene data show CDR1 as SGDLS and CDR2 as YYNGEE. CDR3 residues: CASSAGQENTGELFF. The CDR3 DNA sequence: TGTGCCAGCAGCGCAGGACAGGAGAACACCGGGGAGCTGTTTTTT.

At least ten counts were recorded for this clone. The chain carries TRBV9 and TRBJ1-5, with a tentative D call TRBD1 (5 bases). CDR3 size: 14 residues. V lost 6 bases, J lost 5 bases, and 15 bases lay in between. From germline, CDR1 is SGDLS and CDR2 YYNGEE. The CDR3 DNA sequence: TGTGCCAGCAATCAGGGTAATTCTGATCAGCCCCAGCATTTT. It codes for CASNQGNSDQPQHF. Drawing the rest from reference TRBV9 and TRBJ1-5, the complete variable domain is DSGVTQTPKHLITATGQRVTLRCSPRSGDLSVYWYQQSLDQGLQFLIQYYNGEERAKGNILERFSAQQFPDLHSELNLSSLELGDSALYFCASNQGNSDQPQHFGDGTRLSIL.

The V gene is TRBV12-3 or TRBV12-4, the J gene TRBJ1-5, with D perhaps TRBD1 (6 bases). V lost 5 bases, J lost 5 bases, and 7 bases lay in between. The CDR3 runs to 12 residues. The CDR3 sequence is CASSQGYQPQHF. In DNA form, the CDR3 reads TGTGCCAGCAGTCAGGGGTATCAGCCCCAGCATTTT.

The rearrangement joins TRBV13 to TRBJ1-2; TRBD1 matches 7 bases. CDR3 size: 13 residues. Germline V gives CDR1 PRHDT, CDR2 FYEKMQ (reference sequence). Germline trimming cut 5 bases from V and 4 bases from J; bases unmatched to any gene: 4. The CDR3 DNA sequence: TGTGCCAGCAGCCGTGGGGACAGCTATGGCTACACCTTC. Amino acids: CASSRGDSYGYTF.